Presented here are 22 T cell receptor beta chains from one specimen sequenced in a study of blood T cell repertoires in COVID-19. The assay was immunoSEQ multiplex PCR, and TCRdb's table has in-frame clones only and misses some. Of about 200,000 clones in the sample, roughly 84% were seen once. The sequenced material came from peripheral blood. The receptors were gathered from a human donor in a cohort sampled during active COVID-19.

The chain links TRBV28 to TRBJ1-4; TRBD1 agrees at 7 bases. CDR3 size: 14 residues. Per the germline V gene, CDR1 is MDHEN and CDR2 is SYDVKM. The V segment lost 5 bases and the J segment 8 bases; nucleotides outside the gene matches: 8. This CDR3 reads CASSVDREREKLFF. The CDR3 DNA is TGTGCCAGCAGTGTTGACAGGGAAAGGGAAAAACTGTTTTTT. Based on the CDR3 plus reference TRBV28 and TRBJ1-4, the full variable domain is DVKVTQSSRYLVKRTGEKVFLECVQDMDHENMFWYRQDPGLGLRLIYFSYDVKMKEKGDIPEGYSVSREKKERFSLILESASTNQTSMYLCASSVDREREKLFFGSGTQLSVL.

This clone was picked up one time. The J gene is TRBJ2-1, the V gene TRBV7-9; D may be TRBD2 (5 bases). Germline loops: CDR1 SEHNR, CDR2 FQNEAQ (reference sequence). V lost 1 base, J lost 15 bases, and 22 bases lay in between. This CDR3 contains 15 residues. CDR3 in DNA: TGTGCCAGCAGCTTAGTCGCTAGCCTCTCCGGAAGCAGGTTCTTC. This translates into CASSLVASLSGSRFF.

This sequence joins TRBV5-4 and TRBJ2-1; perhaps TRBD2 as D (5 bases). Germline V gene data show CDR1 as SGHNT and CDR2 as YYREEE (reference sequence). This CDR3 comprises 14 residues. Deletions cut 4 bases from V and 0 bases from J, with 8 bases between. In DNA, the CDR3 is TGTGCCAGCAGCCTTCGGGGCTCCTACAATGAGCAGTTCTTC. Its translation is CASSLRGSYNEQFF.

This clone was seen a single time. The J gene is TRBJ2-2, the V gene TRBV27, with D possibly matching TRBD1 (5 bases). This CDR3 is built from 14 residues. CDR1 is MNHEY and CDR2 is SMNVEV in the germline V gene (reference sequence). The ends were cut back, 8 bases at V and 2 bases at J, with 12 bases in the middle. The CDR3 spells CASQTVPNTGELFF. For the CDR3, the DNA is TGTGCCAGCCAGACAGTACCAAACACCGGGGAGCTGTTTTTT.

The chain employs TRBV15 and TRBJ1-3; maybe TRBD1 (5 bases). The V end lost 7 bases, the J end lost 2 bases, and 15 bases lay between the germline ends. Germline V gives CDR1 LNHNV, CDR2 YYDKDF (reference sequence). This CDR3 region has 15 residues. The CDR3 DNA follows: TGTGCCACCACCCCAGGGAGGACGGCTGGAAACACCATATATTTT. This translates into CATTPGRTAGNTIYF.

This chain joins TRBV6-6 and TRBJ1-3, with a possible D match to TRBD1 (6 bases). The CDR3 loop spans 16 amino acids. Germline V gene lookup returns CDR1 MNHNY and CDR2 SVGAGI (reference sequence). Trimming removed 2 bases from V and 0 bases from J, with 11 bases in between. The CDR3 reads CASSYRPGVSGNTIYF. CDR3 in DNA: TGTGCCAGCAGTTACCGCCCAGGGGTCTCTGGAAACACCATATATTTT.

The CDR3: CASSFWTVNTGELFF. The CDR3 nucleotides read TGTGCCAGCAGCTTTTGGACAGTGAACACCGGGGAGCTGTTTTTT. J is TRBJ2-2 and V is TRBV5-5, with D perhaps matching TRBD1 (6 bases). Germline assignment: CDR1 SGHKS and CDR2 YYEKEE (reference sequence). The CDR3 loop spans 15 amino acids. Between the trimmed V and J ends, which lost 2 bases and 1 base, there was a span of 9 bases.

Worth noting for this clone: Other DNA variants within this sample encode the same CDR3. This rearrangement joins TRBV27 to TRBJ1-1; 8 nucleotides align to TRBD1. The V segment lost 3 bases and the J segment 5 bases; nucleotides outside the gene matches: 5. The germline gives CDR1 MNHEY, CDR2 SMNVEV (reference sequence). The CDR3 is made up of 14 amino acids. The CDR3 reads CASSFYRGRTEAFF. In DNA form, the CDR3 reads TGTGCCAGCAGTTTTTACAGGGGGAGGACTGAAGCTTTCTTT.

The J gene is TRBJ1-4, the V gene TRBV27; D remains ambiguous. Germline-derived CDR1 and CDR2 are MNHEY and SMNVEV (reference sequence). Trimming stripped 5 bases from V and 0 bases from J, with 19 bases between. The CDR3 has 18 residues. The CDR3 region is CASSNKRRFGSTNEKLFF. Written as DNA, the CDR3 is TGTGCCAGCAGTAATAAGAGGAGATTTGGATCAACTAATGAAAAACTGTTTTTT. Full variable domain (remainder filled in from reference TRBV27 and TRBJ1-4): EAQVTQNPRYLITVTGKKLTVTCSQNMNHEYMSWYRQDPGLGLRQIYYSMNVEVTDKGDVPEGYKVSRKEKRNFPLILESPSPNQTSLYFCASSNKRRFGSTNEKLFFGSGTQLSVL.

The chain uses TRBV10-1 and TRBJ2-7; 11 positions match TRBD1. The CDR3 extends over 15 amino acids. CDR1 and CDR2 (germline): WNHNN, SYGVQD (reference sequence). V shed 4 bases and J 5 bases; nucleotides not matched to a gene: 7. The CDR3 region is CASSAPGQGDNEQYF. The CDR3 region has the DNA TGCGCCAGCAGTGCCCCGGGACAGGGGGACAACGAGCAGTACTTC.

This rearrangement joins TRBV2 to TRBJ2-7, with 9 nucleotides matching TRBD2. CDR1 SNHLY and CDR2 FYNNEI come from the germline V gene. The CDR3 consists of 14 residues. J lost 2 bases, V lost 4 bases, and 3 bases had no gene match. The CDR3 spells CASSGGLAAYEQYF. The CDR3, as DNA: TGTGCCAGCAGTGGGGGACTAGCCGCCTACGAGCAGTACTTC.

V and J are TRBV27 and TRBJ2-1, with 8 positions matching TRBD2. Germline assignment: CDR1 MNHEY and CDR2 SMNVEV (reference sequence). V trimming: 5 bases; J trimming: 8 bases; junction bases outside the gene matches: 11. This CDR3 is 15 amino acids long. CDR3 region: CASSLRLAGSHEQFF. The CDR3, as DNA: TGTGCCAGCAGTCTACGGCTAGCGGGCTCCCATGAGCAGTTCTTC.

The chain uses TRBV2 and TRBJ2-7; 10 positions agree with TRBD2. The V and J ends lost 7 bases and 6 bases, in that order; junction bases with no gene match: 6. This CDR3 is 13 amino acids long. CDR1 and CDR2 (germline): SNHLY, FYNNEI. The CDR3 reads CASIGLAGVEQYF. CDR3 sequence (DNA): TGTGCCAGCATTGGCCTAGCGGGAGTCGAGCAGTACTTC.

The chain employs TRBV14 and TRBJ1-2; 7 bases align to TRBD1. Germline CDR1 reads SGHDN; CDR2 reads FVKESK. The CDR3 extends over 13 amino acids. V shed 2 bases, J shed 7 bases, and the junction held 4 bases outside the gene matches. The CDR3 DNA reads TGTGCCAGCAGCCAATCACAGGGGACTGGCTACACCTTC. It is translated as CASSQSQGTGYTF.

This chain links TRBV15 with TRBJ2-3; a possible D gene is TRBD1 (6 bases). The CDR3 length is 18 residues. Deletions cut 0 bases from V and 0 bases from J, with 16 bases between. The germline gives CDR1 LNHNV, CDR2 YYDKDF (reference sequence). CDR3 in DNA: TGTGCCACCAGCAGAGATCCTAGCTGGCAGGGGAGCACAGATACGCAGTATTTT. The encoded protein is CATSRDPSWQGSTDTQYF. Based on the CDR3 plus reference TRBV15 and TRBJ2-3, the full variable domain is DAMVIQNPRYQVTQFGKPVTLSCSQTLNHNVMYWYQQKSSQAPKLLFHYYDKDFNNEADTPDNFQSRRPNTSFCFLDIRSPGLGDTAMYLCATSRDPSWQGSTDTQYFGPGTRLTVL.

The chain recombines TRBV3-1 (or the pseudogene TRBV3-2) with TRBJ2-3; 7 bases are a match to TRBD1. The V gene's germline CDR1 is LGHDT and CDR2 YNNKEL (reference sequence). The trim removed 6 bases at V and 4 bases at J, leaving 4 bases unmatched. The length of the CDR3 is 13 residues. The CDR3 sequence: CASRNRGADTQYF. The CDR3 nucleotides read TGTGCCAGCAGAAACAGGGGTGCAGATACGCAGTATTTT.

The gene calls are TRBV28 and TRBJ2-6; D ambiguous. This CDR3 has 15 residues. Germline V CDR1 and CDR2: MDHEN, SYDVKM. V gave up 5 bases and J gave up 0 bases, with 8 bases separating them. The DNA of the CDR3 is TGTGCCAGCAGTCCCGGTGGCTCTGGGGCCAACGTCCTGACTTTC. Translation gives CASSPGGSGANVLTF.

This CDR3 reads CASSQRQTSGNTIYF. The CDR3 DNA is TGCGCCAGCAGCCAACGACAGACCTCTGGAAACACCATATATTTT. This rearrangement joins TRBV4-1 to TRBJ1-3, with D possibly TRBD1 on 5 matching bases. Trimming pared 2 bases from V and 0 bases from J, leaving 8 bases between. The CDR3 runs to 15 residues. Germline loops: CDR1 MGHRA, CDR2 YSYEKL.

The V call is TRBV5-1, the J call TRBJ2-1; 8 bases are a match to TRBD1. Germline CDR1 SGHRS, CDR2 YFSETQ. Germline trimming cut 5 bases from V and 9 bases from J; bases unmatched to any gene: 4. The length of the CDR3 is 12 residues. Here the CDR3 reads CASRAGGIEQFF. CDR3 nucleotide sequence: TGCGCCAGCAGAGCAGGGGGCATTGAGCAGTTCTTC.

CDR3 bases: TGCGCCAGCAGCCCGGGCGGACAGCTGGTTTTCGGGGAGCTGTTTTTT. Translating gives CASSPGGQLVFGELFF. The gene calls are TRBV4-1 and TRBJ2-2; maybe TRBD1 (6 bases). Per germline, CDR1 MGHRA and CDR2 YSYEKL. The CDR3 sequence is 16 residues long. V shed 4 bases and J shed 7 bases, with 19 bases lying between them.

The CDR3 here is CAIMAGYGYTF. The CDR3 DNA follows: TGTGCCATCATGGCGGGATATGGCTACACCTTC. This rearrangement joins TRBV10-3 to TRBJ1-2; D ambiguous. The length of the CDR3 is 11 residues. V was pared by 7 bases and J by 5 bases, with 8 bases between. CDR1 ENHRY and CDR2 SYGVKD come from the germline V gene.

The genes are TRBV5-4 and TRBJ2-6; 9 bases fit TRBD1. J was trimmed by 2 bases and V by 4 bases; bases with no gene match: 7. The CDR3 length is 17 residues. Germline assignment: CDR1 SGHNT and CDR2 YYREEE (reference sequence). In nucleotides, the CDR3 is TGTGCCAGCAGCGGCGGGACAGGGTTCGCTGGGGCCAACGTCCTGACTTTC. This sequence encodes CASSGGTGFAGANVLTF.